This entry lists 21 T cell receptor beta chains sequenced from one sample in a study of T-cell reconstitution after alpha-beta-depleted transplantation in children. A TCRbeta library incorporating unique molecular identifiers was prepared. TCRdb processed the PCR reads anew with MiXCR; each CDR3 protein has one entry. Of around 440,000 distinct CDR3 sequences listed, 16% are singletons. The starting material was PBMCs, mostly from graft donor cells, obtained 360 days after TCRalphabeta/CD19-depleted stem cell transplant. These receptors came from a boy less than two years old who had a stem cell transplant for Wiskott-Aldrich syndrome, so the T cells may come from the graft donor.

There are a few counts of this clonotype. J is TRBJ2-7 and V is TRBV24-1; D is possibly TRBD2 (6 bases). V gave up 2 bases and J gave up 7 bases, with 17 bases separating them. The length of the CDR3 is 15 residues. CDR1 is KGHDR, CDR2 SFDVKD, per germline. CDR3 sequence: CATSDSGDIAGEQYF. The CDR3 DNA sequence: TGTGCCACCAGTGATTCGGGAGACATTGCGGGAGAGCAGTACTTC.

This clonotype came up many times. The J gene is TRBJ1-4, the V gene TRBV3-1; 9 bases line up with TRBD1. V was clipped by 5 bases and J by 7 bases; unmatched bases: 2. The CDR3 spans 13 residues. In germline, CDR1 is LGHDT, CDR2 YNNKEL (reference sequence). CDR3 in DNA: TGTGCCAGCAGCTGGGGACAGGGTGAAAAACTGTTTTTT. Amino acids: CASSWGQGEKLFF.

This clonotype was seen more than once but under ten times. The chain combines TRBV2 with TRBJ2-1, with D perhaps TRBD1 (5 bases). Trimming removed 2 bases at V and 4 bases at J, with 6 bases between. The CDR3 is made up of 13 amino acids. CDR1 is SNHLY and CDR2 is FYNNEI in the germline V gene. CDR3 in DNA: TGTGCCAGCAGTGAAACAGGTTACAATGAGCAGTTCTTC. This encodes CASSETGYNEQFF. Looking up the rest from reference TRBV2 and TRBJ2-1 gives the full variable domain: EPEVTQTPSHQVTQMGQEVILRCVPISNHLYFYWYRQILGQKVEFLVSFYNNEISEKSEIFDDQFSVERPDGSNFTLKIRSTKLEDSAMYFCASSETGYNEQFFGPGTRLTVL.

This clonotype has a handful of counts. The CDR3 protein is CASSSGGVLSPYEQYF. DNA for the CDR3: TGTGCCAGCAGTTCAGGTGGGGTTTTAAGTCCCTACGAGCAGTACTTC. The chain recombines TRBV12-3 or TRBV12-4 with TRBJ2-7; D gene uncertain. Trimming took off 4 bases at V and 2 bases at J, with 18 bases between the two ends. This CDR3 spans 16 amino acids.

The chain links TRBV5-6 to TRBJ2-2; TRBD1 is a possible D gene (6 bases). Trimming shortened V by 3 bases and J by 6 bases, and 12 bases separated the two germline ends. Germline lookup yields CDR1 SGHDT and CDR2 YYEEEE. This CDR3 contains 14 residues. CDR3 residues: CASSSTGYSGELFF. The CDR3 DNA is TGTGCCAGCAGCTCTACAGGGTATTCCGGGGAGCTGTTTTTT.

This clonotype has a handful of counts. V gene TRBV12-3 or TRBV12-4 combines with J gene TRBJ1-1; a weak D match, TRBD1 (5 bases). The CDR3 loop spans 15 amino acids. V shed 3 bases and J shed 2 bases, with 13 bases lying between them. The CDR3 protein is CASSFQGLGNTEAFF. CDR3 bases: TGTGCCAGCAGTTTTCAGGGTTTAGGAAACACTGAAGCTTTCTTT.

The chain carries TRBV5-1 and TRBJ1-1, with D unclear. CDR3 size: 12 residues. CDR1 and CDR2 from the germline V gene are SGHRS and YFSETQ. With 1 base removed from V and 8 bases from J, the gap between germline ends came to 9 bases. This CDR3 reads CASSLPGLEAFF. The CDR3 DNA follows: TGCGCCAGCAGCTTGCCCGGGTTGGAAGCTTTCTTT.

This chain links TRBV20-1 with TRBJ2-7, with TRBD2 identical over 8 bases. This CDR3 contains 14 residues. The junction had 4 bases not matched to a gene; V was cut back by 0 bases and J by 3 bases. Germline-derived CDR1 and CDR2 are DFQATT and SNEGSKA (reference sequence). The CDR3 sequence: CSARDRTSGYEQYF. The CDR3, as DNA: TGCAGTGCTAGAGATCGAACTAGCGGCTACGAGCAGTACTTC.

This chain connects TRBV20-1 to TRBJ2-3; D is unclear. The CDR3 loop spans 13 amino acids. Germline V gene sequence: CDR1 DFQATT, CDR2 SNEGSKA (reference sequence). Between the trimmed V and J ends, which lost 5 bases and 2 bases, there was a span of 11 bases. CDR3 coding DNA: TGCAGTGCTGCGATCGGTTCCACAGATACGCAGTATTTT. It translates to CSAAIGSTDTQYF.

This chain joins TRBV7-9 and TRBJ2-5, with D possibly TRBD1 on 6 matching bases. Deletions cut 2 bases from V and 4 bases from J, with 14 bases between. This CDR3 region has 15 residues. The germline V gene has CDR1 SEHNR and CDR2 FQNEAQ (reference sequence). This CDR3 reads CASSLKQGWRETQYF. The CDR3 DNA reads TGTGCCAGCAGCTTAAAGCAGGGGTGGAGAGAGACCCAGTACTTC.

The chain has TRBV6-1 and TRBJ2-2, with D possibly TRBD1 on 6 matching bases. The CDR3 sequence is 18 residues long. V shed 2 bases and J shed 5 bases, with 21 bases lying between them. Germline-derived CDR1 and CDR2 are MNHNS and SASEGT. The CDR3 loop is CASSELWGRGDGTGELFF. CDR3 DNA: TGTGCCAGCAGTGAATTGTGGGGCAGGGGCGATGGGACCGGGGAGCTGTTTTTT.

This clonotype came up a few times. The chain carries TRBV5-1 and TRBJ2-5, with 12 bases fitting TRBD2. Losses at the gene ends were 0 bases for V and 5 bases for J; bases not matched to a gene: 17. Germline loops: CDR1 SGHRS, CDR2 YFSETQ. This CDR3 region has 20 residues. The CDR3: CASSLGPPAGLAGGQETQYF. CDR3 DNA: TGCGCCAGCAGCTTGGGCCCGCCCGCGGGGCTAGCGGGGGGGCAGGAGACCCAGTACTTC.

This clonotype is medium-sized (0.01 to 0.1%) within its sample. The chain is built from TRBV5-1 and TRBJ2-7; weak D call: TRBD2 (6 bases). The germline gives CDR1 SGHRS, CDR2 YFSETQ. This CDR3 spans 15 amino acids. V lost 1 base, J lost 2 bases, and 13 bases lay in between. The CDR3: CASSLRLANPYEQYF. The CDR3 region has the DNA TGCGCCAGCAGCTTGCGGCTAGCGAATCCCTACGAGCAGTACTTC.

This clonotype was seen only a few times. This chain joins TRBV20-1 and TRBJ2-5; 7 positions match TRBD1. This CDR3 is built from 15 residues. Germline loops: CDR1 DFQATT, CDR2 SNEGSKA (reference sequence). Trimming removed 3 bases from V and 5 bases from J; junction bases left unmatched: 12. CDR3 region: CSASLPDRPQETQYF. CDR3 nucleotide sequence: TGCAGTGCTAGCCTCCCGGACAGGCCCCAGGAGACCCAGTACTTC.

This rearrangement joins TRBV12-3 or TRBV12-4 to TRBJ2-7; D not certain. Trimming stripped 6 bases from V and 1 base from J, with 13 bases between. CDR3 length equals 14 residues. The CDR3 DNA is TGTGCCAGCAGCCCCGACTCCCTTTCCTACGAGCAGTACTTC. Translation gives CASSPDSLSYEQYF.

This clonotype was observed at least ten times. The chain links TRBV6-1 to TRBJ2-1, with D perhaps being TRBD1 or TRBD2 (5 bases each). Per the germline V gene, CDR1 is MNHNS and CDR2 is SASEGT. Between the trimmed V and J ends, which lost 7 bases and 4 bases, there was a span of 17 bases. This CDR3 comprises 15 residues. The CDR3 sequence is CASTMRGPRYNEQFF. CDR3 bases: TGTGCCAGCACCATGAGGGGACCCCGTTACAATGAGCAGTTCTTC.

This chain links TRBV5-1 with TRBJ2-2; no clear D gene. Trimming removed 1 base from V and 4 bases from J, with 8 bases in between. The CDR3 length is 14 residues. Per the germline V gene, CDR1 is SGHRS and CDR2 is YFSETQ. The CDR3 loop is CASSLIVGTGELFF. The CDR3 DNA follows: TGCGCCAGCAGCTTGATCGTTGGCACCGGGGAGCTGTTTTTT.

This clonotype came up a few times. This chain joins TRBV4-1 and TRBJ1-1; no definite D call. V was cut by 0 bases and J by 7 bases, with 12 bases left in between. The CDR3 spans 14 residues. The germline V gene encodes CDR1 MGHRA and CDR2 YSYEKL. CDR3 sequence reads: CASSQETGPFEAFF. CDR3 coding DNA: TGCGCCAGCAGCCAAGAAACGGGTCCTTTTGAAGCTTTCTTT.

The CDR3 loop is CAWSSWDSNPNEQFF. CDR3 DNA: TGTGCCTGGAGTAGCTGGGACTCAAACCCCAATGAGCAGTTCTTC. The chain links TRBV30 to TRBJ2-1; D is perhaps TRBD2 (6 bases). Germline V gene sequence: CDR1 GTSNPN, CDR2 SVGIG (reference sequence). The CDR3 length is 15 residues. V lost 2 bases, J lost 6 bases, and 17 bases lay in between.

This clonotype is a singleton in its sample. This sequence joins TRBV9 and TRBJ2-5; D call uncertain. Trimming took off 1 base at V and 0 bases at J, with 4 bases between the two ends. The CDR3 covers 13 residues. Per germline, CDR1 SGDLS and CDR2 YYNGEE. CDR3 loop: CASSVTDQETQYF. In nucleotides, the CDR3 is TGTGCCAGCAGCGTAACAGACCAAGAGACCCAGTACTTC.

The chain has TRBV2 and TRBJ2-1; D might be TRBD2 (5 bases). The V gene lost 5 bases and the J gene lost 10 bases, with 24 bases spanning the gap. Germline values: CDR1 SNHLY, CDR2 FYNNEI. CDR3 length equals 16 residues. The CDR3 spells CASSSGLAELGREQFF. CDR3 sequence (DNA): TGTGCCAGCAGTTCTGGACTCGCCGAATTGGGAAGGGAGCAGTTCTTC.